The 20 T cell receptor beta chains below were found in one sample sequenced in a study of blood T cell repertoires in COVID-19. Clones were sequenced by immunoSEQ multiplex PCR, and TCRdb holds only the in-frame ones, with some missing. Found here are around 140,000 clones, approximately 87% of them singletons; the top ten hold over 35%. The sequenced material came from peripheral blood. These receptor sequences come from a man aged 45-60 years who had recovered from COVID-19.

This rearrangement joins TRBV11-3 to TRBJ2-3; 7 nucleotides line up with TRBD2. The CDR3 has 17 amino acids. Trimming removed 5 bases from V and 2 bases from J; junction bases left unmatched: 13. In germline, CDR1 is SGHNT, CDR2 YENEEA. CDR3 coding DNA: TGTGCCAGCAGCGGAATCCTCCTAGCGGCAGACACAGATACGCAGTATTTT. Protein product: CASSGILLAADTDTQYF.

V usage is TRBV14 and J usage is TRBJ2-3, with a tentative D call TRBD1 (6 bases). The germline CDR1 and CDR2 sequences are SGHDN and FVKESK. The CDR3 spans 16 residues. Trimming cost V 1 base and J 9 bases, with 20 bases left between them. In DNA, the CDR3 is TGTGCCAGCAGCCAAGCTGGACAGACAAGCACTGAGACGCAGTATTTT. The encoded protein is CASSQAGQTSTETQYF.

The J gene is TRBJ2-3, the V gene TRBV6-5; TRBD2 matches 8 bases. V dropped 7 bases and J dropped 6; count of bases not matched to a gene: 6. The CDR3 consists of 13 residues. The V gene's germline CDR1 is MNHEY and CDR2 SVGAGI. The CDR3 protein is CASTNGGADTQYF. Written as DNA, the CDR3 is TGTGCCAGCACCAACGGGGGGGCGGATACGCAGTATTTT.

The chain is built from TRBV6-1 and TRBJ2-3, with a possible D match to TRBD1 (5 bases). There are 15 residues in the CDR3. Trimming took 2 bases from V and 1 from J, leaving 10 bases between them. CDR1 is MNHNS and CDR2 is SASEGT in the germline V gene. CDR3 sequence reads: CASSELYRRTDTQYF. CDR3 coding DNA: TGTGCCAGCAGTGAACTTTACAGGCGCACAGATACGCAGTATTTT.

The rearrangement joins TRBV6-5 to TRBJ2-3, with 7 bases aligning to TRBD1. Losses at the gene ends were 6 bases for V and 0 bases for J; bases not matched to a gene: 3. Germline CDR1 MNHEY, CDR2 SVGAGI. The CDR3 loop spans 14 amino acids. The CDR3 nucleotides read TGTGCCAGCAGAAAACAGGGGAGCACAGATACGCAGTATTTT. It yields the protein CASRKQGSTDTQYF.

This clone was observed a handful of times. The chain carries TRBV9 and TRBJ2-7; 8 bases are shared with TRBD1. CDR3 size: 15 residues. Looked up from germline, CDR1 is SGDLS and CDR2 is YYNGEE. With V trimmed by 3 bases and J by 6 bases, 11 bases remained unmatched. CDR3 sequence (DNA): TGTGCCAGCAGCGCGCGGACAGGGTTGTCCAGCGAGCAGTACTTC. This gives the protein CASSARTGLSSEQYF.

In this sample, this clone turned up once. The junction departs from the called germline gene at one end, perhaps through a read error. The rearrangement uses TRBV7-9 and TRBJ1-2; the D is unclear. The CDR3 totals 13 residues. The germline gives CDR1 SEHNR, CDR2 FQNEAQ (reference sequence). The CDR3 reads CASSSSHREGSGF. The CDR3 DNA reads as TGTGCCAGCAGCTCCTCCCACCGGGAGGGAAGCGGTTTC.

This clone came up many times. The chain joins TRBV6-1 to TRBJ1-3; D not resolved. Looked up from germline, CDR1 is MNHNS and CDR2 is SASEGT. The V end was cut by 2 bases, the J end by 1 base, with 6 bases between. This CDR3 region has 14 residues. CDR3 bases: TGTGCCAGCAGTGAACTTATGTCTGGAAACACCATATATTTT. It is translated as CASSELMSGNTIYF.

The chain employs TRBV7-9 and TRBJ2-2; weak D call: TRBD2 (6 bases). V gave up 1 base and J gave up 5 bases, with 11 bases separating them. The length of the CDR3 is 15 residues. Per the germline V gene, CDR1 is SEHNR and CDR2 is FQNEAQ (reference sequence). CDR3 bases: TGTGCCAGCAGCTTAGAGCAGGGAGGAACCGGGGAGCTGTTTTTT. Translation: CASSLEQGGTGELFF.

The chain links TRBV28 to TRBJ1-4; a possible D gene is TRBD1 (6 bases). V was cut by 6 bases and J by 7 bases, with 15 bases left in between. This CDR3 is built from 14 residues. Germline CDR1 MDHEN, CDR2 SYDVKM. The CDR3 DNA sequence: TGTGCCAGCAGCCCCACAGGGAGGGGTGAAAAACTGTTTTTT. As protein: CASSPTGRGEKLFF. The full variable domain, in which reference TRBV28 and TRBJ1-4 provide the parts outside the CDR3, is DVKVTQSSRYLVKRTGEKVFLECVQDMDHENMFWYRQDPGLGLRLIYFSYDVKMKEKGDIPEGYSVSREKKERFSLILESASTNQTSMYLCASSPTGRGEKLFFGSGTQLSVL.

This chain uses TRBV21-1 with TRBJ2-7; the table's D gene call, TRBD2, was not cross checked with the DNA. TRBV21-1 is reported as a pseudogene. The CDR3 length is 12 residues. CDR3 loop: CASDRGSYEQYF. The CDR3 nucleotides read TGTGCCAGCGATCGGGGGTCCTACGAGCAGTACTTC.

This clone was detected once. This rearrangement joins TRBV28 to TRBJ1-2, with a tentative D call TRBD1 (5 bases). CDR3 length: 12 residues. V lost 8 bases to trimming and J lost 4 bases, with 11 bases between them. Germline loops: CDR1 MDHEN, CDR2 SYDVKM. CDR3 DNA sequence: TGTGCCAGCGAGGCCCAGGGCTATGGCTACACCTTC. This translates into CASEAQGYGYTF.

This sequence joins TRBV10-3 and TRBJ1-2; D is perhaps TRBD1 (6 bases). This CDR3 contains 14 residues. V shed 6 bases and J shed 1 base, with 12 bases lying between them. Germline CDR1 and CDR2: ENHRY and SYGVKD. DNA for the CDR3: TGTGCCATCAGCGACCGGACAGTTAACTATGGCTACACCTTC. Its translation: CAISDRTVNYGYTF.

The genes are TRBV18 and TRBJ2-3, with D possibly matching TRBD2 (6 bases). Germline CDR1 reads KGHSH; CDR2 reads LQKENI. The CDR3 consists of 13 residues. Trimming stripped 2 bases from V and 3 bases from J, with 6 bases between. DNA for the CDR3: TGTGCCAGCTCACCAGGGAGGACAGATACGCAGTATTTT. Amino acids: CASSPGRTDTQYF.

This chain uses TRBV12-5 with TRBJ1-4; 10 positions agree with TRBD1. This CDR3 has 23 amino acids. CDR1 and CDR2 from the germline V gene are LGHNT and FRNRAP. V trimming: 0 bases; J trimming: 2 bases; junction bases outside the gene matches: 21. CDR3 nucleotide sequence: TGTGCTAGTGGTTTGGTTGTTGGGGGACAGGGGTCTTCCAGTAGTACGACTAATGAAAAACTGTTTTTT. It specifies CASGLVVGGQGSSSSTTNEKLFF.

The chain recombines TRBV5-6 with TRBJ2-3; 16 nucleotides align to TRBD2. The germline V gene has CDR1 SGHDT and CDR2 YYEEEE. The CDR3 contains 17 residues. The ends lost 4 bases at V and 5 bases at J; junction bases unmatched: 7. The CDR3 DNA is TGTGCCAGCAGCACCGGGACTAGCGGGGGGGCCTTAGATACGCAGTATTTT. Translating it yields CASSTGTSGGALDTQYF.

V is TRBV23-1 and J is TRBJ1-5; D is possibly TRBD1 (6 bases). TRBV23-1 is annotated as an ORF whose role is uncertain. The ends were cut back, 7 bases at V and 0 bases at J, with 13 bases in the middle. The CDR3 is made up of 15 amino acids. In nucleotides, the CDR3 is TGCGCCAGCATATCCACAGGGTATAGCAATCAGCCCCAGCATTTT. Translation gives CASISTGYSNQPQHF.

This clone was detected once. Other DNA sequences in this specimen translate into the identical CDR3. The rearrangement links TRBV18 to TRBJ1-2; possibly TRBD1 for D (6 bases). V dropped 3 bases and J dropped 4 bases, with 9 bases sitting between them. The CDR3 sequence is 13 residues long. Germline V CDR1 and CDR2: KGHSH, LQKENI. CDR3 bases: TGTGCCAGCTCACCGGACAGTTCCTATGGCTACACCTTC. Its translation is CASSPDSSYGYTF.

The rearrangement links TRBV12-3 or TRBV12-4 to TRBJ2-7; 7 nucleotides agree with TRBD1. CDR3 length: 13 amino acids. V shed 3 bases and J 2 bases; nucleotides not matched to a gene: 1. The CDR3 sequence is CASSLTGTYEQYF. DNA of the CDR3: TGTGCCAGCAGTTTGACAGGGACCTACGAGCAGTACTTC.

This clone came up a few times. The chain is built from TRBV7-2 and TRBJ1-1; D possibly corresponds to TRBD1 (5 bases). This CDR3 contains 13 residues. The germline gives CDR1 SGHTA, CDR2 FQGNSA. V lost 4 bases and J 1 base, leaving 7 bases between the germline ends. The CDR3 loop is CASSSDRNTEAFF. The CDR3 bases are TGTGCCAGCAGCTCTGACAGGAACACTGAAGCTTTCTTT.